The text below deals with one T cell receptor (beta chain). The antigen is not known. The data derive from a study of persistence of HIV-infected CD4 T cells. Study-level information: A median of 8 years of suppressive ART preceded sampling.

Regarding the study as a whole: Within sorted populations, more oligoclonal TCRs accompanied more oligoclonal proviruses.

The immunoSEQ assay was version 4, run in survey mode. Clones were sequenced by immunoSEQ multiplex PCR, and TCRdb holds only the in-frame ones, with some missing. The table shows more than 30,000 clones, with around 83% occurring only once. Overlapping HIV-1 Gag 15-mer peptides at roughly 1 ug per peptide per mL were used. Memory cells lacking CD40L and CD69 with high CD45RO were sorted. Donors were HIV-1-infected adults who began suppressive ART during chronic infection. Stimulated PBMCs had first been depleted of CD8+ T cells. From germline, CDR1 is SGHRS and CDR2 YFSETQ. V lost 4 bases and J lost 14, with 10 bases in between. The CDR3 extends over 10 amino acids.

Here the sequenced sample was cultured CD4+ T cells from PBMCs, taken from a patient who received antiretroviral therapy. This TCR came from an adult with HIV. The donor label of this sample is uncertain. The chain employs TRBV5-1 and TRBJ2-1; D is perhaps TRBD1 (6 bases). The CDR3 DNA reads as TGCGCCAGCAGCGCACAGGGTAAGTTCTTC. Protein sequence: CASSAQGKFF.